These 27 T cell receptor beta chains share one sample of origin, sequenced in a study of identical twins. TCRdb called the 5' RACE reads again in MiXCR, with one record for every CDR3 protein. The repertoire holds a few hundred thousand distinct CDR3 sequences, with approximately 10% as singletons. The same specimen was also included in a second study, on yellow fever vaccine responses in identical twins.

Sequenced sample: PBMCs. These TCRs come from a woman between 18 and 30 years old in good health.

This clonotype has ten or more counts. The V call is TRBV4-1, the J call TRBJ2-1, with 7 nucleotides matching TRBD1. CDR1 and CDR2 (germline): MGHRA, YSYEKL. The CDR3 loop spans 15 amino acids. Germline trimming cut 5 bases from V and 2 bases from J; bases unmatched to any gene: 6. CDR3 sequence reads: CASSARQGTYNEQFF. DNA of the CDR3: TGCGCCAGCAGCGCCCGACAGGGTACCTACAATGAGCAGTTCTTC.

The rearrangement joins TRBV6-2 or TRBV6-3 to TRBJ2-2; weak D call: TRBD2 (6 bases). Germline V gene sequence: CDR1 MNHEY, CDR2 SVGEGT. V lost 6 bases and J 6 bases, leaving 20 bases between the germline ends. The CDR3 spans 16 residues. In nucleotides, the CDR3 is TGTGCCAGCAGCGCCGCCAGCCTAGGGGAGGCCGGGGAGCTGTTTTTT. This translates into CASSAASLGEAGELFF.

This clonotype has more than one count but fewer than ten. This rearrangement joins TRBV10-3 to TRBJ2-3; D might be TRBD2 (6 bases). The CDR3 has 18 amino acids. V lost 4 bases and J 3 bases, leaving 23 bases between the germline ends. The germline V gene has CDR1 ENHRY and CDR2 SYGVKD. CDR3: CAISVSSGDAEGTDTQYF. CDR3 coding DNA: TGTGCCATCAGTGTTTCGTCGGGGGATGCAGAGGGGACAGATACGCAGTATTTT.

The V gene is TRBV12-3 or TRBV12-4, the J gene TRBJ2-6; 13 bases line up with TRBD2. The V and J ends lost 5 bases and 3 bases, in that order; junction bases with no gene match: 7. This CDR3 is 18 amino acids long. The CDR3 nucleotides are TGTGCCAGCAGTAGTACTAGCGGGAGGGCCTATGGGGCCAACGTCCTGACTTTC. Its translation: CASSSTSGRAYGANVLTF.

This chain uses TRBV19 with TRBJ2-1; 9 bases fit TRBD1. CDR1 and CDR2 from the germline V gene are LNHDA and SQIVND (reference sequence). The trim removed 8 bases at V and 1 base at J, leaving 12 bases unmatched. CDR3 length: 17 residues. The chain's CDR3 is CASAGTGWERSYNEQFF. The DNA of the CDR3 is TGTGCCAGTGCCGGGACAGGGTGGGAACGTTCCTACAATGAGCAGTTCTTC.

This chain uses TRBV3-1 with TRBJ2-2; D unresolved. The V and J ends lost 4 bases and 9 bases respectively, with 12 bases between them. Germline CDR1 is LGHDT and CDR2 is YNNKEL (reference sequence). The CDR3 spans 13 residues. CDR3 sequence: CASSPSFSRELFF. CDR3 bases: TGTGCCAGCAGCCCGAGTTTTAGTAGGGAGCTGTTTTTT.

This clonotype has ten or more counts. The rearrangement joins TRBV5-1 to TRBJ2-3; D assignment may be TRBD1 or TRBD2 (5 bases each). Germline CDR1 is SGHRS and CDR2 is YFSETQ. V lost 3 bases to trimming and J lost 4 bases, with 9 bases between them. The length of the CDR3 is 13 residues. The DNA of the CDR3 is TGCGCCAGCAGCTGGGGGTCGCCAGATACGCAGTATTTT. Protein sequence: CASSWGSPDTQYF.

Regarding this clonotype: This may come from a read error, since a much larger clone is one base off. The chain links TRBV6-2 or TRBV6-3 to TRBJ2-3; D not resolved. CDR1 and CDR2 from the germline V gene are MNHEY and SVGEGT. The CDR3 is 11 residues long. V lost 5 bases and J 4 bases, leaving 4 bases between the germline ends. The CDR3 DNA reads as TGTGCCAGCAGTCACGCAGATACGCAGTATTTT. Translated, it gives CASSHADTQYF.

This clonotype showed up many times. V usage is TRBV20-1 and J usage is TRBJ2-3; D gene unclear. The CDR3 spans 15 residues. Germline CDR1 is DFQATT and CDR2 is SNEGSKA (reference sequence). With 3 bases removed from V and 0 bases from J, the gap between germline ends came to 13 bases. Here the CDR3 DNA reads TGCAGTGCTAGCTCCGCAGCCTCGAGCACAGATACGCAGTATTTT. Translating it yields CSASSAASSTDTQYF.

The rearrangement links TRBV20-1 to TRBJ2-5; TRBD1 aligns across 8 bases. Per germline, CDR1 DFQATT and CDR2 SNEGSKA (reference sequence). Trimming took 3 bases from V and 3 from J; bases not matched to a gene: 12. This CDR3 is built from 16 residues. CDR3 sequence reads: CSASRGLLPLEETQYF. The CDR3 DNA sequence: TGCAGTGCTAGCAGGGGGCTCCTCCCCCTGGAAGAGACCCAGTACTTC.

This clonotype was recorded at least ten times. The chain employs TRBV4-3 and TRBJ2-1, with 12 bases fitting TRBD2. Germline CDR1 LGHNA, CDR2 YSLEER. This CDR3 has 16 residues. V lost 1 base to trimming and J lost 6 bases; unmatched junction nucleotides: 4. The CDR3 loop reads CASSQVRTSGANEQFF. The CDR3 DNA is TGCGCCAGCAGCCAAGTTCGGACTAGCGGGGCCAATGAGCAGTTCTTC.

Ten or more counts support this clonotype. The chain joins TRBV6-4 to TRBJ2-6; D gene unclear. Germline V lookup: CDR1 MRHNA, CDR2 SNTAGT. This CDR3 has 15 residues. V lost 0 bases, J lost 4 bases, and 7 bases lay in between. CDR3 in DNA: TGTGCCAGCAGTGACTCAGGTGGGGGGGCCAACGTCCTGACTTTC. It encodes CASSDSGGGANVLTF.

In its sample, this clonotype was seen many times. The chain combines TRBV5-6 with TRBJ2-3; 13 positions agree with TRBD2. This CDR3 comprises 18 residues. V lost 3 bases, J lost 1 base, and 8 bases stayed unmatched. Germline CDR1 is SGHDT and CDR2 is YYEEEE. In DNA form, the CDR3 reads TGTGCCAGCAGCTCGCCGACTAGCGGGGGGCGGGGCACAGATACGCAGTATTTT. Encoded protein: CASSSPTSGGRGTDTQYF.

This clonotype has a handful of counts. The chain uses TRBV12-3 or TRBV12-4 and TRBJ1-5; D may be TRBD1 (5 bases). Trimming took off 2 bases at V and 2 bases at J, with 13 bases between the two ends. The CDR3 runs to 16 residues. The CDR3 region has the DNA TGTGCCAGCAGTTTAATGGGGGATTGGGGCAATCAGCCCCAGCATTTT. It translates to CASSLMGDWGNQPQHF.

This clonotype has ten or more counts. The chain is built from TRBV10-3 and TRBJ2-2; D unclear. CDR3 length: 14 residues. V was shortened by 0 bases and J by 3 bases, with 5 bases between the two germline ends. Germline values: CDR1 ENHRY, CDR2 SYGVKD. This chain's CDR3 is CAISESSYTGELFF. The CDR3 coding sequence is TGTGCCATCAGTGAGTCGAGCTACACCGGGGAGCTGTTTTTT.

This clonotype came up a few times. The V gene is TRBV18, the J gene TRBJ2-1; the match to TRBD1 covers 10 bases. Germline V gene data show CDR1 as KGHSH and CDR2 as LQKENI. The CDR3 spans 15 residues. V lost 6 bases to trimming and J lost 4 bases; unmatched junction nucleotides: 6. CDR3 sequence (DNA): TGTGCCAGCTCCCGACAGGGGGCTTTGTACAATGAGCAGTTCTTC. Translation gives CASSRQGALYNEQFF. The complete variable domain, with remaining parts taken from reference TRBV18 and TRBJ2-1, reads NAGVMQNPRHLVRRRGQEARLRCSPMKGHSHVYWYRQLPEEGLKFMVYLQKENIIDESGMPKERFSAEFPKEGPSILRIQQVVRGDSAAYFCASSRQGALYNEQFFGPGTRLTVL.

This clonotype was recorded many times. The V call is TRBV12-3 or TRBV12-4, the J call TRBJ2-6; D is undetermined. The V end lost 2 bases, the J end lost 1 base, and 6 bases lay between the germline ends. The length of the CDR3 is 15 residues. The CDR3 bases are TGTGCCAGCAGTTTAACTACTTCTGGGGCCAACGTCCTGACTTTC. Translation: CASSLTTSGANVLTF.

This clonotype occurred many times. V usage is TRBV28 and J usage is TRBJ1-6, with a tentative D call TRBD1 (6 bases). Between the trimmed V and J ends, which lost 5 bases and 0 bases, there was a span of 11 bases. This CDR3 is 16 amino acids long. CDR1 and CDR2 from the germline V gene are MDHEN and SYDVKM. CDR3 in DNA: TGTGCCAGCAGTGCAACAGGGAGCTCCTATAATTCACCCCTCCACTTT. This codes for CASSATGSSYNSPLHF.

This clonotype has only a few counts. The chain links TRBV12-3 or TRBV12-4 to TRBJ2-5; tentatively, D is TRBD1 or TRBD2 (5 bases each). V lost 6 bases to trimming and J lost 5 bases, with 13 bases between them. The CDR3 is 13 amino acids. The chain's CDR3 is CASRQGVRETQYF. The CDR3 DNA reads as TGTGCCAGCAGGCAGGGAGTGCGTGAGACCCAGTACTTC.

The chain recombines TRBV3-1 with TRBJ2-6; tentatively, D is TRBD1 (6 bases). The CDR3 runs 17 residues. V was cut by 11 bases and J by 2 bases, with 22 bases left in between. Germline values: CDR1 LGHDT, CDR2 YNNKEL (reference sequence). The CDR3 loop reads CACTKAFSGAGANVLTF. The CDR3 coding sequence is TGTGCCTGCACCAAAGCGTTCTCAGGGGCTGGGGCCAACGTCCTGACTTTC.

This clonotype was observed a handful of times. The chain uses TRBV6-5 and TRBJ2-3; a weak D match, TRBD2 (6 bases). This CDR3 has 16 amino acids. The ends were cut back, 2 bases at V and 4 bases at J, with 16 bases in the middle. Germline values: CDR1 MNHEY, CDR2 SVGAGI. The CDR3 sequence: CASSYVGLGGADTQYF. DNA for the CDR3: TGTGCCAGCAGTTACGTGGGACTCGGAGGGGCAGATACGCAGTATTTT.

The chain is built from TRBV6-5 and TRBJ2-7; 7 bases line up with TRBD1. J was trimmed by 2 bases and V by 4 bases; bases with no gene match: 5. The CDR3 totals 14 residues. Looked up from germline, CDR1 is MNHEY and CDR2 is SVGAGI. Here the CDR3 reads CASSWPGTAYEQYF. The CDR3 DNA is TGTGCCAGCAGTTGGCCGGGGACAGCCTACGAGCAGTACTTC.

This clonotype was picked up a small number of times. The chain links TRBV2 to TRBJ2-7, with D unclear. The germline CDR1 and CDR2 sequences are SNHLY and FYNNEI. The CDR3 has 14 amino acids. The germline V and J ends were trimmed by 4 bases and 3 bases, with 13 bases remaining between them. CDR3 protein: CASSAGSSLYEQYF. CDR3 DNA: TGTGCCAGCAGTGCGGGTTCTTCCCTCTACGAGCAGTACTTC.

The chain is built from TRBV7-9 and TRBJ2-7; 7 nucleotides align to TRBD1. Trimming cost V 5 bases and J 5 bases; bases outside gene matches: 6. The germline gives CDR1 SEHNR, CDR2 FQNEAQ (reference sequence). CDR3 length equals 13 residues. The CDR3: CASSDPQGDEQYF. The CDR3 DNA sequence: TGTGCCAGCAGCGACCCGCAGGGGGACGAGCAGTACTTC. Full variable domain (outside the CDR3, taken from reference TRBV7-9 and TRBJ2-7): DTGVSQNPRHKITKRGQNVTFRCDPISEHNRLYWYRQTLGQGPEFLTYFQNEAQLEKSRLLSDRFSAERPKGSFSTLEIQRTEQGDSAMYLCASSDPQGDEQYFGPGTRLTVT.

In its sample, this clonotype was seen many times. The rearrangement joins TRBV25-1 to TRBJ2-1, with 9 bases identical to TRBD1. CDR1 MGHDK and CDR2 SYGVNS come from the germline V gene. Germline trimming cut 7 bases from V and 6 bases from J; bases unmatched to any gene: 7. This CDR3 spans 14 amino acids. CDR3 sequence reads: CASKPGQGINEQFF. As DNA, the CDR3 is TGTGCCAGCAAACCGGGACAGGGTATCAATGAGCAGTTCTTC.

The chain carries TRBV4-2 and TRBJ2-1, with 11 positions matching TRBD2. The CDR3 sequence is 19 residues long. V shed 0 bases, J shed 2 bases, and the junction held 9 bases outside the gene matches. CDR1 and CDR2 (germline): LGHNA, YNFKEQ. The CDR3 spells CASSQETSGRGKTYNEQFF. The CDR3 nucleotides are TGTGCCAGCAGCCAAGAAACTAGCGGGAGAGGGAAAACCTACAATGAGCAGTTCTTC.

CDR3 sequence (DNA): TGCGCCAGCACCGGACAGGGAAAAATCTCTGGGGCCAACGTCCTGACTTTC. Translated, it gives CASTGQGKISGANVLTF. This chain links TRBV5-1 with TRBJ2-6; 8 bases are a match to TRBD1. Germline CDR1 reads SGHRS; CDR2 reads YFSETQ. The CDR3 runs to 17 residues. V dropped 6 bases and J dropped 0; count of bases not matched to a gene: 8.